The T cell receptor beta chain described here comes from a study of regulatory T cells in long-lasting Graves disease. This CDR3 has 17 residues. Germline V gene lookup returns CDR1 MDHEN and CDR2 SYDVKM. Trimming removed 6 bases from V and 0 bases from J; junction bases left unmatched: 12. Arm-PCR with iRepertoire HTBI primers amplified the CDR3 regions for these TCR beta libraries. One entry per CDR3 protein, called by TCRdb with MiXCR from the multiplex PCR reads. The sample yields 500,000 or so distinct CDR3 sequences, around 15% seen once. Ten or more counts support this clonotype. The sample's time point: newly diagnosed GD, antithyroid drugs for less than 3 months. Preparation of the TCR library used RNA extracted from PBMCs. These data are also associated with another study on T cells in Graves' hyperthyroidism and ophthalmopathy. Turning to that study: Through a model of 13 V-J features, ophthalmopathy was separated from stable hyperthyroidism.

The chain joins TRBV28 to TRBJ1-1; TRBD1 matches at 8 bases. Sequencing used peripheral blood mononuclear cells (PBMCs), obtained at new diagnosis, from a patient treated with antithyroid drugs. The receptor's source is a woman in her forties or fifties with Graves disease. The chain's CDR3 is CASRRHDRGNMNTEAFF. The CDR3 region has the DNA TGTGCCAGCAGGAGACACGACAGGGGCAACATGAACACTGAAGCTTTCTTT.